This T cell receptor beta chain was retrieved from a study of breast tumors, draining lymph nodes, adjacent tissues. Findings and limits, study-wide: Tumor repertoires ranked between lymph nodes and nontumor tissue in diversity, with V and J gene preferences. The data were judged consistent with most tumor T cells coming from lymph node and expanding in tumor.

Concerning this clonotype itself: Its cognate antigen is unknown. No DNA is shown, since the ends of the CDR3 on it are uncertain; the CDR3 is the one TCRdb lists.

Axillary draining lymph nodes of breast cancer patients supplied the node samples. The CDR3 adds up to 15 amino acids, both ends counted. TCRdb passed the multiplex PCR reads through MiXCR, listing each CDR3 protein once. The table shows tens of thousands of distinct CDR3 sequences, with around 20% occurring only once. The source material was axillary lymph node tissue. This clonotype was sampled from a female donor with breast cancer. Some clones in this sample may be carry-over from other donors' samples. V gene TRBV3-2 combines with J gene TRBJ2-1; the table's D call, TRBD1, has no DNA check behind it. TRBV3-2 is a documented pseudogene. The CDR3 here is CASSQWGQGANEQFF.